This TCR beta chain was retrieved from a study of blood T cell repertoires in COVID-19. Study-wide background: COVID-19 samples collected from the United States, Italy and Spain covered acute and convalescent phases. Sources were T cells, B-cell-depleted T cells, or PBMCs; the material itself was cDNA or gDNA.

In terms of age and location, participants ranged from roughly 18 to 90 years and lived in about two dozen US areas. Methods used by the authors: For nucleated cells, counts were estimated from reference gene primer amplification. The assay was immunoSEQ multiplex PCR, and TCRdb's table has in-frame clones only and misses some. The D gene and trimming were derived from the DNA, and the V and J assignments and clone size from that table. The table shows fewer than 450,000 clones, with about 90% occurring only once. V was shortened by 2 bases and J by 6 bases, with 16 bases between the two germline ends. Germline-derived CDR1 and CDR2 are MNHEY and SMNVEV (reference sequence). The CDR3 extends over 15 amino acids.

This clonotype was sampled from a man between 18 and 29 years old who had recovered from COVID-19. The rearrangement joins TRBV27 to TRBJ1-2, with D perhaps TRBD1 (5 bases). The sample comprised PBMCs or T cells enriched from blood (not recorded which). CDR3 residues: CASSLLGTTGDGYTF. DNA of the CDR3: TGTGCCAGCAGTTTACTCGGAACGACGGGGGATGGCTACACCTTC.